The 29 T cell receptor beta chains below all came from one sample that was sequenced in a study of siplizumab effects on memory and regulatory T cells. Profiled with immunoSEQ multiplex PCR; TCRdb holds only in-frame clones, not every one. The table has some 5,000 clones, approximately 46% seen once. Kept together in coculture, the mixed lymphocyte reaction cells spent more than five days at 37°C. These TCRs' antigens remain unknown. What was sequenced was CFSE-low (dividing) CD8+ T cells sorted from an allogeneic mixed lymphocyte reaction. The receptors shown here come from a human donor in good health; the cells came from an allogeneic mixed lymphocyte reaction. Some clones in this sample may be carry-over from other donors' samples.

This clone turned up a few times. The chain recombines TRBV6-4 with TRBJ1-1; D gene unclear. The germline CDR1 and CDR2 sequences are MRHNA and SNTAGT. V lost 7 bases to trimming and J lost 3 bases, with 18 bases between them. The CDR3 runs 15 residues. The CDR3 spells CASKLSLSKDTEAFF. CDR3 sequence (DNA): TGTGCCAGCAAGTTGAGCCTCTCCAAGGACACTGAAGCTTTCTTT.

V and J are TRBV2 and TRBJ1-6; 9 bases agree with TRBD1. The CDR3 covers 15 residues. The trim removed 6 bases at V and 5 bases at J, leaving 5 bases unmatched. Germline V gives CDR1 SNHLY, CDR2 FYNNEI. In DNA form, the CDR3 reads TGTGCCAGCAGACGGGGACAGGGTGATAATTCACCCCTCCACTTT. It codes for CASRRGQGDNSPLHF.

The chain has TRBV9 and TRBJ2-2; tentative D call: TRBD2 (7 bases). Trimming stripped 4 bases from V and 6 bases from J, with 22 bases between. The CDR3 has 17 residues. Germline V lookup: CDR1 SGDLS, CDR2 YYNGEE. The CDR3 DNA is TGTGCCAGCAGCACGGCCAGACTAGCCCCAGGGGCCGGGGAGCTGTTTTTT. It is translated as CASSTARLAPGAGELFF.

The chain joins TRBV6-5 to TRBJ2-1; possibly TRBD2 for D (6 bases). CDR1 is MNHEY and CDR2 is SVGAGI in the germline V gene. The CDR3 extends over 13 amino acids. The ends were cut back, 5 bases at V and 4 bases at J, with 9 bases in the middle. In DNA, the CDR3 is TGTGCCAGCAGTGCGACTAGTTACAATGAGCAGTTCTTC. It is translated as CASSATSYNEQFF.

The chain joins TRBV14 to TRBJ2-2; D uncertain. This CDR3 comprises 13 residues. Per germline, CDR1 SGHDN and CDR2 FVKESK. V gave up 5 bases and J gave up 0 bases, with 4 bases separating them. The CDR3 protein is CASSYTNTGELFF. In nucleotides, the CDR3 is TGTGCCAGCAGCTACACGAACACCGGGGAGCTGTTTTTT.

This chain connects TRBV19 to TRBJ2-1, with 13 bases fitting TRBD2. The length of the CDR3 is 16 residues. J lost 4 bases, V lost 6 bases, and 6 bases had no gene match. CDR1 and CDR2 (germline): LNHDA, SQIVND (reference sequence). The CDR3, as DNA: TGTGCCAGTAGCCGGACTAGCGGGGGATTATACAATGAGCAGTTCTTC. This translates into CASSRTSGGLYNEQFF.

The chain carries TRBV5-5 and TRBJ1-5; D not certain. Trimming took 4 bases from V and 1 from J, leaving 18 bases between them. This CDR3 is 17 amino acids long. Germline V gene data show CDR1 as SGHKS and CDR2 as YYEKEE (reference sequence). CDR3 loop: CASSQDLGQPSNQPQHF. In nucleotides, the CDR3 is TGTGCCAGCAGCCAAGATCTTGGGCAGCCAAGCAATCAGCCCCAGCATTTT.

Only a few counts were recorded for this clone. The chain is built from TRBV27 and TRBJ1-6; possible D gene TRBD1, 5 bases. This CDR3 has 17 residues. V lost 10 bases to trimming and J lost 8 bases, with 27 bases between them. Germline V gene sequence: CDR1 MNHEY, CDR2 SMNVEV (reference sequence). CDR3 nucleotide sequence: TGTGCCACCAGCAGTTTGGAAATTTTGGGGGTCCATTCACCCCTCCACTTT. Its protein product is CATSSLEILGVHSPLHF.

The CDR3 region has the DNA TGTGCCAGCAGCGTAGGTACCGGACTAGCGGGCACAGATACGCAGTATTTT. The encoded protein is CASSVGTGLAGTDTQYF. The V and J genes are TRBV9 and TRBJ2-3; 10 bases fit TRBD2. Germline trimming cut 0 bases from V and 1 base from J; bases unmatched to any gene: 5. The CDR3 loop spans 17 amino acids. The V gene's germline CDR1 is SGDLS and CDR2 YYNGEE.

Only one count was recorded for this clone. The rearrangement uses TRBV19 and TRBJ2-1, with TRBD2 matching 8 bases. CDR3 length equals 14 residues. V dropped 3 bases and J dropped 7; count of bases not matched to a gene: 5. In germline, CDR1 is LNHDA, CDR2 SQIVND (reference sequence). CDR3 in amino acids: CASSIVAGTNEQFF. CDR3 DNA: TGTGCCAGTAGTATTGTAGCGGGAACAAATGAGCAGTTCTTC.

The V and J genes are TRBV7-3 and TRBJ2-1, with D uncertain. V dropped 8 bases and J dropped 3 bases, with 14 bases sitting between them. The germline CDR1 and CDR2 sequences are SGHTA and FQGTGA. The CDR3 covers 14 residues. CDR3 in DNA: TGTGCCAGCGGCGAAGGGTTAAGCTACAATGAGCAGTTCTTC. This codes for CASGEGLSYNEQFF.

The gene calls are TRBV2 and TRBJ1-1, with a weak D call TRBD1 (6 bases). Trimming took 8 bases from V and 4 from J, leaving 11 bases between them. CDR3 length equals 12 residues. The germline V gene has CDR1 SNHLY and CDR2 FYNNEI. This chain's CDR3 is CASSGGPTEAFF. The DNA of the CDR3 is TGTGCCAGCTCCGGGGGGCCCACTGAAGCTTTCTTT.

A few counts support this clone. This chain joins TRBV5-1 and TRBJ2-1; 10 bases line up with TRBD1. CDR3 size: 14 residues. V gave up 7 bases and J gave up 8 bases; unmatched junction bases: 9. CDR1 and CDR2 from the germline V gene are SGHRS and YFSETQ. CDR3 region: CASVMTGGSYEQFF. The CDR3 nucleotides read TGCGCCAGCGTTATGACAGGGGGCTCTTATGAGCAGTTCTTC.

This clone appeared once. The chain has TRBV2 and TRBJ2-2; 7 bases match TRBD1. CDR3 length: 19 amino acids. V lost 0 bases to trimming and J lost 6 bases; unmatched junction nucleotides: 16. Germline values: CDR1 SNHLY, CDR2 FYNNEI. The CDR3 loop reads CASSEARPSGGNLAGELFF. CDR3 DNA: TGTGCCAGCAGTGAAGCCCGGCCGTCAGGGGGTAATTTGGCCGGGGAGCTGTTTTTT.

The J gene is TRBJ2-1, the V gene TRBV27; the D is unclear. V shed 3 bases and J shed 4 bases, with 10 bases lying between them. The CDR3 is made up of 14 amino acids. CDR1 and CDR2 (germline): MNHEY, SMNVEV (reference sequence). This chain's CDR3 is CASSFIEAYNEQFF. Here the CDR3 DNA reads TGTGCCAGCAGTTTCATCGAGGCGTACAATGAGCAGTTCTTC.

This clone was counted only a few times. V gene TRBV6-6 combines with J gene TRBJ2-3; TRBD1 agrees at 10 bases. This CDR3 has 15 residues. Germline trimming cut 5 bases from V and 1 base from J; bases unmatched to any gene: 3. Germline CDR1 reads MNHNY; CDR2 reads SVGAGI (reference sequence). The CDR3 here is CASSAGTGGTDTQYF. The CDR3 coding sequence is TGTGCCAGCAGTGCCGGGACAGGGGGCACAGATACGCAGTATTTT.

The chain has TRBV5-6 and TRBJ2-2; D remains ambiguous. This CDR3 comprises 16 residues. Trimming removed 5 bases from V and 4 bases from J, with 18 bases in between. Germline lookup yields CDR1 SGHDT and CDR2 YYEEEE. CDR3 bases: TGTGCCAGCAGTTTAGGGCAGGTCTCGGTCACCGGGGAGCTGTTTTTT. Translated: CASSLGQVSVTGELFF.

The chain combines TRBV5-6 with TRBJ1-1; D might be TRBD1 (6 bases). V lost 6 bases and J 11 bases, leaving 17 bases between the germline ends. This CDR3 comprises 12 residues. Germline V gene data show CDR1 as SGHDT and CDR2 as YYEEEE. This CDR3 is CASTLGGGRAFF. The CDR3 DNA sequence: TGTGCCAGCACCCTCGGAGGGGGTAGGGCTTTCTTT.

V is TRBV7-8 and J is TRBJ2-3, with 7 bases lining up with TRBD2. The V and J ends lost 1 base and 6 bases, in that order; junction bases with no gene match: 4. Germline CDR1 is SGHVS and CDR2 is FQNEAQ. This CDR3 has 14 residues. CDR3 residues: CASSLGGRVDTQYF. Written as DNA, the CDR3 is TGTGCCAGCAGCTTAGGTGGGAGGGTGGATACGCAGTATTTT.

The chain links TRBV11-2 to TRBJ2-2; D might be TRBD2 (6 bases). Germline lookup yields CDR1 SGHAT and CDR2 FQNNGV. Trimming cost V 10 bases and J 6 bases, with 12 bases left between them. The CDR3 runs 12 residues. Written as DNA, the CDR3 is TGTGCCACAGTGGGGGGTCCCGGGGAGCTGTTTTTT. Residues: CATVGGPGELFF.

The gene calls are TRBV4-1 and TRBJ2-5, with D possibly matching TRBD2 (5 bases). The J call may be in error: the DNA end matches TRBJ2-7 better. The germline V gene encodes CDR1 MGHRA and CDR2 YSYEKL. This CDR3 region has 16 residues. CDR3 nucleotide sequence: TGCGCCAGCAGCCAACGCCAGACGGGGAGCTCCTACGAGCAGTACTTC. It encodes CASSQRQTGSSYEQYF.

The chain carries TRBV4-1 and TRBJ2-2; TRBD2 aligns across 10 bases. The CDR3 consists of 16 residues. CDR1 is MGHRA, CDR2 YSYEKL, per germline. Trimming took 4 bases from V and 2 from J; bases not matched to a gene: 4. CDR3: CASSLLAGDNTGELFF. CDR3 nucleotide sequence: TGCGCCAGCAGCCTTCTAGCGGGAGATAACACCGGGGAGCTGTTTTTT.

This sequence joins TRBV27 and TRBJ1-2, with TRBD1 as a possible D gene (6 bases). Germline V lookup: CDR1 MNHEY, CDR2 SMNVEV (reference sequence). V lost 3 bases and J lost 4, with 15 bases in between. The CDR3 runs to 15 residues. The CDR3: CASSLEGGAIYGYTF. CDR3 sequence (DNA): TGTGCCAGCAGTTTGGAAGGGGGAGCTATCTATGGCTACACCTTC.

The chain recombines TRBV7-2 with TRBJ2-7; D might be TRBD2 (6 bases). CDR1 and CDR2 from the germline V gene are SGHTA and FQGNSA. This CDR3 has 14 amino acids. V was pared by 0 bases and J by 5 bases, with 11 bases between. CDR3 in amino acids: CASSLAGAGDEQYF. Here the CDR3 DNA reads TGTGCCAGCAGCTTAGCGGGAGCGGGCGACGAGCAGTACTTC.

V gene TRBV28 combines with J gene TRBJ1-2, with 9 bases identical to TRBD1. Losses at the gene ends were 3 bases for V and 4 bases for J; bases not matched to a gene: 3. CDR1 and CDR2 (germline): MDHEN, SYDVKM. The CDR3 is 14 residues long. The CDR3 DNA sequence: TGTGCCAGCAGTTTCGGGACAGGGCCCTATGGCTACACCTTC. The encoded protein is CASSFGTGPYGYTF.

This sequence joins TRBV29-1 and TRBJ1-2, with unresolved D. The V gene lost 5 bases and the J gene lost 6 bases, with 13 bases spanning the gap. The CDR3 length is 12 residues. Germline V gene sequence: CDR1 SQVTM, CDR2 ANQGSEA. CDR3 region: CSVSPSKDGYTF. Here the CDR3 DNA reads TGCAGCGTTAGCCCTTCGAAGGATGGCTACACCTTC.

Only a few counts were recorded for this clone. The J gene is TRBJ2-1, the V gene TRBV6-5; D is ambiguous. Trimming pared 1 base from V and 9 bases from J, leaving 13 bases between. The germline V gene encodes CDR1 MNHEY and CDR2 SVGAGI. This CDR3 is 14 amino acids long. The CDR3 protein is CASSYFSGFGEQFF. The CDR3 bases are TGTGCCAGCAGTTACTTCTCAGGTTTTGGTGAGCAGTTCTTC.

V gene TRBV27 combines with J gene TRBJ1-2; 8 positions match TRBD1. The germline gives CDR1 MNHEY, CDR2 SMNVEV (reference sequence). CDR3 length equals 15 residues. Trimming removed 11 bases from V and 0 bases from J; junction bases left unmatched: 11. CDR3 bases: TGTGCCCATGGGGGGGACAGGCCTGCTAACTATGGCTACACCTTC. This encodes CAHGGDRPANYGYTF.

The V gene is TRBV29-1, the J gene TRBJ2-7; D is undetermined. Trimming pared 4 bases from V and 3 bases from J, leaving 4 bases between. CDR3 length equals 10 residues. Germline-derived CDR1 and CDR2 are SQVTM and ANQGSEA. CDR3 amino acids: CSVGDYEQYF. CDR3 bases: TGCAGCGTTGGAGACTACGAGCAGTACTTC.